Shown below are 26 T cell receptor beta chains from a single sample sequenced in a study of cytomegalovirus exposure and HLA in healthy donors. PCR amplification relied on 60 Vbeta primers (plus 13 Jbeta primers). Sequenced by immunoSEQ multiplex PCR; TCRdb stores in-frame clones only, minus some. The sample consists of 76,000 or so clones, 73% of them appearing once. Material for sequencing was PBMCs. Receptors originate from a woman aged 40-49 years in good health and CMV-seropositive.

The V call is TRBV7-2, the J call TRBJ2-7, with 8 bases aligning to TRBD1. The V gene's germline CDR1 is SGHTA and CDR2 FQGNSA. The CDR3 runs to 14 residues. After removal of 6 bases from V and 2 bases from J, the junction contained 6 bases not matched to a gene. The CDR3 sequence: CASRSGTGPYEQYF. The CDR3 DNA reads TGTGCCAGCAGGTCCGGGACAGGACCCTACGAGCAGTACTTC.

The J gene is TRBJ1-1, the V gene TRBV18, with a weak D call TRBD1 (5 bases). The V end lost 2 bases, the J end lost 3 bases, and 10 bases lay between the germline ends. CDR1 and CDR2 (germline): KGHSH, LQKENI. CDR3 length: 14 residues. CDR3 DNA sequence: TGTGCCAGCTCACCATACACGACAGACACTGAAGCTTTCTTT. It yields the protein CASSPYTTDTEAFF. The variable domain in full, completed from reference TRBV18 and TRBJ1-1, reads NAGVMQNPRHLVRRRGQEARLRCSPMKGHSHVYWYRQLPEEGLKFMVYLQKENIIDESGMPKERFSAEFPKEGPSILRIQQVVRGDSAAYFCASSPYTTDTEAFFGQGTRLTVV.

This chain uses TRBV4-3 with TRBJ2-3, with 10 bases that match TRBD1. Trimming took 1 base from V and 3 from J; bases not matched to a gene: 4. This CDR3 is built from 16 residues. Germline assignment: CDR1 LGHNA and CDR2 YSLEER. CDR3 protein: CASSQGTGGLTDTQYF. The CDR3 DNA is TGCGCCAGCAGCCAAGGGACAGGGGGTTTAACAGATACGCAGTATTTT.

The chain uses TRBV9 and TRBJ2-3; perhaps TRBD2 as D (5 bases). The CDR3 spans 16 residues. V dropped 0 bases and J dropped 2 bases, with 13 bases sitting between them. Germline CDR1 SGDLS, CDR2 YYNGEE. The CDR3, as DNA: TGTGCCAGCAGCGTAGAGTCGGGGAAGTACACAGATACGCAGTATTTT. Translating it yields CASSVESGKYTDTQYF.

The rearrangement joins TRBV27 to TRBJ1-1, with D uncertain. From germline, CDR1 is MNHEY and CDR2 SMNVEV (reference sequence). The CDR3 has 13 residues. The V end lost 2 bases, the J end lost 6 bases, and 10 bases lay between the germline ends. The CDR3 loop is CASSLRGVPEAFF. The CDR3 DNA reads TGTGCCAGCAGTTTACGGGGAGTCCCTGAAGCTTTCTTT.

This chain joins TRBV5-1 and TRBJ1-2; D is perhaps TRBD1 (6 bases). V lost 5 bases and J lost 2, with 10 bases in between. CDR3 length equals 13 residues. CDR1 and CDR2 (germline): SGHRS, YFSETQ. The CDR3 here is CASRPQGNYGYTF. CDR3 in DNA: TGCGCCAGCAGACCCCAGGGGAACTATGGCTACACCTTC. Complete variable domain (other parts from reference TRBV5-1 and TRBJ1-2): KAGVTQTPRYLIKTRGQQVTLSCSPISGHRSVSWYQQTPGQGLQFLFEYFSETQRNKGNFPGRFSGRQFSNSRSEMNVSTLELGDSALYLCASRPQGNYGYTFGSGTRLTVV.

Written as DNA, the CDR3 is TGTGCCAGCTCACCCCGACAGGATTACGGTGAAAAACTGTTTTTT. It yields the protein CASSPRQDYGEKLFF. The chain is built from TRBV18 and TRBJ1-4; D might be TRBD1 (6 bases). Trimming pared 3 bases from V and 7 bases from J, leaving 15 bases between. Germline V gene lookup returns CDR1 KGHSH and CDR2 LQKENI. CDR3 length: 15 residues.

V is TRBV28 and J is TRBJ1-1, with 9 bases that match TRBD1. Unmatched junction bases numbered 4, after V lost 5 bases and J lost 0 bases. The CDR3 has 15 amino acids. Germline CDR1 is MDHEN and CDR2 is SYDVKM. CDR3 loop: CASSPGTGMNTEAFF. The CDR3 region has the DNA TGTGCCAGCAGTCCCGGGACAGGGATGAACACTGAAGCTTTCTTT.

The rearrangement joins TRBV10-3 to TRBJ2-3, with TRBD1 matching over 7 bases. This CDR3 is 14 amino acids long. Germline assignment: CDR1 ENHRY and CDR2 SYGVKD. J lost 3 bases, V lost 0 bases, and 0 bases had no gene match. The CDR3: CAISESDRTDTQYF. In nucleotides, the CDR3 is TGTGCCATCAGTGAGTCGGACAGGACAGATACGCAGTATTTT.

The chain uses TRBV7-3 and TRBJ2-3; D is unclear. CDR1 SGHTA and CDR2 FQGTGA come from the germline V gene. The length of the CDR3 is 13 residues. The V gene lost 2 bases and the J gene lost 7 bases, with 10 bases spanning the gap. For the CDR3, the DNA is TGTGCCAGCAGCTTACTAGTCGGAAATACGCAGTATTTT. It encodes CASSLLVGNTQYF.

This clone was observed a handful of times. In DNA, the CDR3 is TGTGCCAGCAGTTTTCCGGAGGGCGAGCAGTACTTC. Residues: CASSFPEGEQYF. The chain recombines TRBV27 with TRBJ2-7, with a possible D match to TRBD2 (6 bases). Deletions cut 3 bases from V and 6 bases from J, with 9 bases between. This CDR3 is 12 amino acids long. Germline loops: CDR1 MNHEY, CDR2 SMNVEV (reference sequence).

The chain couples TRBV25-1 to TRBJ2-2, with TRBD1 matching over 8 bases. Germline V lookup: CDR1 MGHDK, CDR2 SYGVNS. The CDR3 is made up of 15 amino acids. The V segment lost 3 bases and the J segment 4 bases; nucleotides outside the gene matches: 4. The CDR3 spells CASSEITGGTGELFF. The CDR3 DNA reads as TGTGCCAGCAGTGAGATCACAGGGGGCACCGGGGAGCTGTTTTTT.

This rearrangement joins TRBV5-5 to TRBJ2-3; D call uncertain. The V end was cut by 1 base, the J end by 4 bases, with 4 bases between. CDR1 and CDR2 from the germline V gene are SGHKS and YYEKEE (reference sequence). The CDR3 is 12 residues long. CDR3 DNA: TGTGCCAGCAGCTTGCTCGCAGATACGCAGTATTTT. It is translated as CASSLLADTQYF.

The J gene is TRBJ2-5, the V gene TRBV9, with D uncertain. The CDR3 runs to 15 residues. V was trimmed by 0 bases and J by 1 base, leaving 10 bases between them. The germline V gene encodes CDR1 SGDLS and CDR2 YYNGEE. CDR3 bases: TGTGCCAGCAGCGTAGGTCCAGGTACCCAAGAGACCCAGTACTTC. It codes for CASSVGPGTQETQYF. Full variable domain (rest looked up from reference TRBV9 and TRBJ2-5): DSGVTQTPKHLITATGQRVTLRCSPRSGDLSVYWYQQSLDQGLQFLIQYYNGEERAKGNILERFSAQQFPDLHSELNLSSLELGDSALYFCASSVGPGTQETQYFGPGTRLLVL.

This clone has a single count. This sequence joins TRBV27 and TRBJ2-1; 9 bases match TRBD2. V was clipped by 8 bases and J by 4 bases; unmatched bases: 6. CDR1 is MNHEY, CDR2 SMNVEV, per germline (reference sequence). CDR3 length: 14 residues. The CDR3 loop is CASQRLAVYNEQFF. CDR3 DNA: TGTGCCAGCCAACGACTAGCGGTTTACAATGAGCAGTTCTTC.

The V call is TRBV7-9, the J call TRBJ2-7, with D maybe TRBD1 (6 bases). In germline, CDR1 is SEHNR, CDR2 FQNEAQ (reference sequence). The length of the CDR3 is 14 residues. V dropped 3 bases and J dropped 2 bases, with 11 bases sitting between them. The CDR3 reads CASSLKGQPYEQYF. CDR3 bases: TGTGCCAGCAGCTTGAAGGGACAACCCTACGAGCAGTACTTC.

The J gene is TRBJ2-2, the V gene TRBV10-2, with unresolved D. Per germline, CDR1 WSHSY and CDR2 SAAADI. V lost 0 bases, J lost 8 bases, and 10 bases lay in between. This CDR3 has 14 amino acids. The CDR3 DNA sequence: TGCGCCAGCAGTGAGTCTAGCCGTGTAGGGGAGCTGTTTTTT. This encodes CASSESSRVGELFF.

This clone was counted a few times. CDR3 residues: CATSLPMSYEQYF. The CDR3 nucleotides are TGTGCCACCAGCCTACCCATGTCCTACGAGCAGTACTTC. The chain couples TRBV15 to TRBJ2-7; no definite D call. This CDR3 region has 13 residues. The ends were cut back, 5 bases at V and 1 base at J, with 9 bases in the middle. Germline CDR1 and CDR2: LNHNV and YYDKDF (reference sequence).

The CDR3 loop reads CASSEWGTSGSETQYF. For the CDR3, the DNA is TGTGCCAGCAGTGAATGGGGGACTAGCGGGAGTGAGACCCAGTACTTC. The chain joins TRBV25-1 to TRBJ2-5, with 14 nucleotides matching TRBD2. V lost 1 base and J lost 5; bases outside the gene matches: 3. The CDR3 runs to 16 residues. Germline V gene lookup returns CDR1 MGHDK and CDR2 SYGVNS.

This rearrangement joins TRBV4-3 to TRBJ1-2; 7 nucleotides align to TRBD1. Germline V gives CDR1 LGHNA, CDR2 YSLEER. With 4 bases clipped from V and 4 bases from J, the junction kept 6 bases outside the gene matches. This CDR3 is built from 14 residues. Written as DNA, the CDR3 is TGCGCCAGCAGCCGCCGACAGGGCTCCTATGGCTACACCTTC. Residues: CASSRRQGSYGYTF.

This rearrangement joins TRBV28 to TRBJ2-7; maybe TRBD2 (6 bases). The CDR3 extends over 13 amino acids. The ends were cut back, 4 bases at V and 8 bases at J, with 15 bases in the middle. The V gene's germline CDR1 is MDHEN and CDR2 SYDVKM. Here the CDR3 DNA reads TGTGCCAGCAGTTCAACTTTCGGGACTCAGCAGTACTTC. Its translation is CASSSTFGTQQYF.

This clone has just a few counts. The chain uses TRBV2 and TRBJ1-5; possibly TRBD1 for D (5 bases). The ends were cut back, 6 bases at V and 4 bases at J, with 13 bases in the middle. Germline V gives CDR1 SNHLY, CDR2 FYNNEI. CDR3 length: 14 amino acids. This CDR3 reads CASSPDSGNQPQHF. CDR3 bases: TGTGCCAGCAGCCCCGACAGTGGAAATCAGCCCCAGCATTTT.

The chain links TRBV7-6 to TRBJ2-7; D ambiguous. Germline V CDR1 and CDR2: SGHVS, FNYEAQ. The CDR3 totals 14 residues. V was pared by 2 bases and J by 1 base, with 9 bases between. The chain's CDR3 is CASSLLSESYEQYF. CDR3 coding DNA: TGTGCCAGCAGCTTATTGTCAGAATCCTACGAGCAGTACTTC.

The V call is TRBV5-1, the J call TRBJ1-2; possibly TRBD1 for D (6 bases). The CDR3 runs to 13 residues. V lost 3 bases, J lost 3 bases, and 9 bases lay in between. Germline assignment: CDR1 SGHRS and CDR2 YFSETQ. The CDR3 sequence: CASSSTGDYGYTF. The CDR3 DNA reads TGCGCCAGCAGCTCGACAGGAGACTATGGCTACACCTTC.

The chain is built from TRBV7-9 and TRBJ1-4, with no clear D. Germline V lookup: CDR1 SEHNR, CDR2 FQNEAQ (reference sequence). The length of the CDR3 is 16 residues. Trimming left V 6 bases short and J 5 bases short, with 19 bases between. CDR3: CASSVLKAGLNEKLFF. The CDR3 DNA reads as TGTGCCAGCAGTGTACTGAAGGCGGGCCTAAATGAAAAACTGTTTTTT.

About this clone itself: Without the conserved terminal phenylalanine or tryptophan, this CDR3 likely stems from a read error. The chain links TRBV2 to TRBJ2-6, with 7 bases aligning to TRBD1. The CDR3 totals 15 residues. Germline assignment: CDR1 SNHLY and CDR2 FYNNEI. V was clipped by 6 bases and J by 1 base; unmatched bases: 3. CDR3: CASRWTGSGANVLTV. The DNA of the CDR3 is TGTGCCAGCAGATGGACAGGTTCTGGGGCCAACGTCCTGACTGTC.